These 25 T cell receptor beta chains were sequenced from one sample in a study of shared clonotypes between healthy human individuals. Using immunoSEQ multiplex PCR, the repertoire was profiled, and TCRdb retains in-frame clones only, with some absent. The sample consists of about 1.4 million clones, over 95% of them appearing once. The sample was naive CD4+ T cells sorted from blood. The sample's subset: CD45RA+ positively selected. Receptors originate from a man aged 25 to 45 in good health.

This clone has just one count. The genes are TRBV28 and TRBJ2-7; 7 nucleotides agree with TRBD2. The CDR3 sequence is 12 residues long. CDR1 is MDHEN and CDR2 is SYDVKM in the germline V gene. Germline trimming cut 5 bases from V and 2 bases from J; bases unmatched to any gene: 0. The CDR3: CASSGTTYEQYF. CDR3 DNA: TGTGCCAGCAGTGGGACTACCTACGAGCAGTACTTC.

The chain combines TRBV4-3 with TRBJ2-7; 11 positions agree with TRBD2. Germline V gene lookup returns CDR1 LGHNA and CDR2 YSLEER. Trimming cost V 4 bases and J 4 bases; bases outside gene matches: 6. This CDR3 has 15 residues. Here the CDR3 reads CASSLILAGDYEQYF. The DNA for the CDR3 is TGCGCCAGCAGCCTCATACTAGCGGGGGATTACGAGCAGTACTTC.

The rearrangement links TRBV28 to TRBJ1-5; 12 bases fit TRBD1. Germline CDR1 and CDR2: MDHEN and SYDVKM. This CDR3 is built from 19 residues. The V segment lost 6 bases and the J segment 6 bases; nucleotides outside the gene matches: 18. The CDR3 is CASSLIGTGGVSSSQPQHF. CDR3 nucleotides: TGTGCCAGCAGCCTGATCGGGACAGGGGGCGTTTCGTCAAGTCAGCCCCAGCATTTT. The complete variable domain, with remaining parts taken from reference TRBV28 and TRBJ1-5, reads DVKVTQSSRYLVKRTGEKVFLECVQDMDHENMFWYRQDPGLGLRLIYFSYDVKMKEKGDIPEGYSVSREKKERFSLILESASTNQTSMYLCASSLIGTGGVSSSQPQHFGDGTRLSIL.

Only a few counts were recorded for this clone. This chain connects TRBV5-4 to TRBJ1-2; D not resolved. Trimming left V 1 base short and J 8 bases short, with 9 bases between. This CDR3 has 12 residues. The germline gives CDR1 SGHNT, CDR2 YYREEE (reference sequence). CDR3 loop: CASSLKLQGYTF. The CDR3 nucleotides are TGTGCCAGCAGCTTGAAACTTCAGGGCTACACCTTC.

As regards this clone: The same CDR3 can be traced to other DNA sequences in this sample. Written as DNA, the CDR3 is TGCAGTGCTAGTTTGGGTCAGCCCCAGCATTTT. It codes for CSASLGQPQHF. The V and J genes are TRBV20-1 and TRBJ1-5; no reliable D call. Between the trimmed V and J ends, which lost 3 bases and 6 bases, there was a span of 6 bases. CDR3 size: 11 residues. CDR1 DFQATT and CDR2 SNEGSKA come from the germline V gene (reference sequence).

The CDR3 is CASSQNEQYF. In DNA form, the CDR3 reads TGTGCCAGCAGCCAAAACGAGCAGTACTTC. V and J are TRBV12-1 and TRBJ2-7; the table's TRBD1 call for D was not verified on the DNA. TRBV12-1 is a recognized pseudogene. This CDR3 is built from 10 residues.

The chain couples TRBV28 to TRBJ1-4; TRBD1 matches at 7 bases. The CDR3 is made up of 15 amino acids. Germline V lookup: CDR1 MDHEN, CDR2 SYDVKM. Trimming at V came to 5 bases and at J to 3 bases, leaving 6 bases not matched to a gene. The CDR3, as DNA: TGTGCCAGCAGTATACAGGGGCCACCTAATGAAAAACTGTTTTTT. Its protein is CASSIQGPPNEKLFF.

CDR3 coding DNA: TGTGCCAGCAGCGGGGAAATGGACACCACCTCTGGGGCCAACGTCCTGACTTTC. It translates to CASSGEMDTTSGANVLTF. V usage is TRBV5-6 and J usage is TRBJ2-6; D possibly corresponds to TRBD1 (5 bases). The CDR3 is 18 amino acids. The V end was cut by 4 bases, the J end by 0 bases, with 17 bases between. Germline assignment: CDR1 SGHDT and CDR2 YYEEEE.

This chain links TRBV2 with TRBJ1-2, with D tentatively TRBD1 (5 bases). CDR1 is SNHLY and CDR2 is FYNNEI in the germline V gene. The CDR3 has 16 amino acids. V lost 8 bases and J 1 base, leaving 20 bases between the germline ends. The CDR3 nucleotides read TGTGCCAGCTCCTTAGGGGTCCTTAGGGGTAACTATGGCTACACCTTC. This gives the protein CASSLGVLRGNYGYTF.

V and J are TRBV6-1 and TRBJ2-3, with TRBD2 matching 10 bases. Germline V gene sequence: CDR1 MNHNS, CDR2 SASEGT. The junction had 5 bases not matched to a gene; V was cut back by 7 bases and J by 4 bases. The length of the CDR3 is 14 residues. The CDR3 protein is CASKSGRASDTQYF. The CDR3 DNA follows: TGTGCCAGCAAAAGCGGGAGGGCCTCAGATACGCAGTATTTT.

The gene calls are TRBV15 and TRBJ2-7; 7 bases line up with TRBD2. After removal of 0 bases from V and 2 bases from J, the junction contained 13 bases not matched to a gene. Per germline, CDR1 LNHNV and CDR2 YYDKDF (reference sequence). This CDR3 spans 18 amino acids. The CDR3 reads CATSRDFPGTMNTYEQYF. The CDR3 region has the DNA TGTGCCACCAGCAGAGATTTCCCGGGGACTATGAACACCTACGAGCAGTACTTC.

The chain has TRBV10-3 and TRBJ2-7, with D possibly called TRBD1 or TRBD2 (5 bases each). The CDR3 is made up of 15 amino acids. The germline V gene encodes CDR1 ENHRY and CDR2 SYGVKD. V lost 0 bases and J 5 bases, leaving 14 bases between the germline ends. The CDR3 sequence is CAISESGTLRNEQYF. Here the CDR3 DNA reads TGTGCCATCAGTGAGTCCGGGACCCTGAGGAACGAGCAGTACTTC.

Concerning this clone: This specimen includes other DNA sequences encoding the same CDR3. The rearrangement joins TRBV9 to TRBJ2-2, with 13 positions matching TRBD2. Germline-derived CDR1 and CDR2 are SGDLS and YYNGEE. V lost 2 bases and J lost 4; bases outside the gene matches: 2. The CDR3 is 16 residues long. The CDR3 nucleotides are TGTGCCAGCAGCGTCACTAGCGGGAGGGGCACCGGGGAGCTGTTTTTT. This translates into CASSVTSGRGTGELFF.

This sequence joins TRBV6-5 and TRBJ1-2, with 7 bases lining up with TRBD1. There are 13 residues in the CDR3. In germline, CDR1 is MNHEY, CDR2 SVGAGI. The trim removed 5 bases at V and 6 bases at J, leaving 6 bases unmatched. Here the CDR3 reads CASSNRGVHGYTF. The CDR3 DNA reads TGTGCCAGCAGTAACAGGGGAGTTCATGGCTACACCTTC.

CDR3 region: CASSPLATMRETQYF. CDR3 bases: TGTGCCAGCTCACCATTAGCCACGATGAGGGAGACCCAGTACTTC. This chain connects TRBV18 to TRBJ2-5, with D unclear. Germline V gene data show CDR1 as KGHSH and CDR2 as LQKENI. The V gene lost 2 bases and the J gene lost 5 bases, with 15 bases spanning the gap. This CDR3 spans 15 amino acids.

V gene TRBV29-1 combines with J gene TRBJ2-1; 8 bases align to TRBD2. This CDR3 is built from 11 residues. The germline gives CDR1 SQVTM, CDR2 ANQGSEA. V shed 6 bases, J shed 8 bases, and the junction held 3 bases outside the gene matches. The CDR3: CSVGLAHEQFF. CDR3 DNA: TGCAGCGTCGGACTAGCACATGAGCAGTTCTTC.

The chain couples TRBV7-9 to TRBJ2-2; TRBD2 matches 12 bases. This CDR3 has 17 residues. CDR1 SEHNR and CDR2 FQNEAQ come from the germline V gene (reference sequence). V dropped 5 bases and J dropped 3; count of bases not matched to a gene: 7. This chain's CDR3 is CASSIPGLAGHTGELFF. The DNA for the CDR3 is TGTGCCAGCAGCATTCCCGGACTAGCGGGACACACCGGGGAGCTGTTTTTT.

A single count supports this clone. The genes are TRBV7-3 and TRBJ1-1; D is unclear. Germline V gene data show CDR1 as SGHTA and CDR2 as FQGTGA. The CDR3 is 14 residues long. Between the trimmed V and J ends, which lost 2 bases and 3 bases, there was a span of 10 bases. CDR3 sequence reads: CASSLLGSDTEAFF. The CDR3 DNA sequence: TGTGCCAGCAGCTTATTGGGATCCGACACTGAAGCTTTCTTT.

The rearrangement joins TRBV27 to TRBJ1-5; no reliable D call. V gave up 2 bases and J gave up 3 bases, with 5 bases separating them. CDR3 length: 13 residues. CDR1 is MNHEY, CDR2 SMNVEV, per germline (reference sequence). CDR3 sequence (DNA): TGTGCCAGCAGTTTAACGGCCAATCAGCCCCAGCATTTT. Protein: CASSLTANQPQHF.

The chain recombines TRBV5-1 with TRBJ2-1, with D unclear. CDR3 size: 14 residues. Trimming took off 0 bases at V and 8 bases at J, with 12 bases between the two ends. CDR1 is SGHRS and CDR2 is YFSETQ in the germline V gene. The CDR3 coding sequence is TGCGCCAGCAGCTTGGCTGGTCCCGGCCATGAGCAGTTCTTC. It yields the protein CASSLAGPGHEQFF.

The chain combines TRBV9 with TRBJ2-7; tentatively, D is TRBD2 (6 bases). The CDR3 runs to 15 residues. Germline V gene sequence: CDR1 SGDLS, CDR2 YYNGEE. V lost 2 bases and J 0 bases, leaving 12 bases between the germline ends. CDR3 amino acids: CASSVGGISSYEQYF. For the CDR3, the DNA is TGTGCCAGCAGCGTCGGCGGGATATCCTCCTACGAGCAGTACTTC.

The gene calls are TRBV18 and TRBJ2-5; D is perhaps TRBD2 (6 bases). The V gene lost 2 bases and the J gene lost 5 bases, with 12 bases spanning the gap. The CDR3 is made up of 14 amino acids. Germline CDR1 KGHSH, CDR2 LQKENI. This CDR3 reads CASSPGGRWETQYF. CDR3 coding DNA: TGTGCCAGCTCACCAGGGGGGAGATGGGAGACCCAGTACTTC.

Concerning this clone: The identical CDR3 is also encoded by other nucleotide sequences in the sample. This sequence joins TRBV6-5 and TRBJ1-1; the D is unclear. Trimming took 2 bases from V and 0 from J, leaving 4 bases between them. Germline V lookup: CDR1 MNHEY, CDR2 SVGAGI. CDR3 size: 13 residues. The CDR3 protein is CASSYTLNTEAFF. DNA of the CDR3: TGTGCCAGCAGTTACACGCTGAACACTGAAGCTTTCTTT.

The V call is TRBV6-6, the J call TRBJ1-4; weak D call: TRBD1 (6 bases). The germline V gene has CDR1 MNHNY and CDR2 SVGAGI (reference sequence). V gave up 7 bases and J gave up 5 bases, with 14 bases separating them. The CDR3 has 14 amino acids. The DNA of the CDR3 is TGTGCCAGCAAGAGCAGTACAGGGAATGAAAAACTGTTTTTT. The encoded protein is CASKSSTGNEKLFF.

The chain uses TRBV25-1 and TRBJ1-2, with D possibly TRBD1 on 5 matching bases. CDR3 length: 14 amino acids. V lost 5 bases, J lost 5 bases, and 15 bases lay in between. The germline V gene has CDR1 MGHDK and CDR2 SYGVNS. The CDR3, as DNA: TGTGCCAGCAGTTCTCCGGGACGGGGATATGGCTACACCTTC. This gives the protein CASSSPGRGYGYTF.